This TCR beta chain was retrieved from a study of PD-L1 blockade in urothelial cancer. Study-wide context: Prior chemotherapy in patients spanned 0 to 3 regimens. Peripheral blood specimens exhibited a median yield of approximately 140,000 T cells. The study, taken as a whole, reports: Blood TCR clonality below the median before treatment was a predictor of better survival.

The CDR3 is made up of 14 amino acids. Per the germline V gene, CDR1 is MNHNY and CDR2 is SVGAGI (reference sequence). Trimming cost V 6 bases and J 8 bases; bases outside gene matches: 7. This clone was seen a few times. The antigen remains undetermined. The protocol was immunoSEQ multiplex PCR, while the TCRdb copy is restricted to in-frame clones and leaves out a portion. Altogether more than 20,000 clones are present, around 85% being singletons, with the ten largest covering approximately 3%. All patients handed over anywhere from 1 to 8 samples, pretreatment and on-treatment. V usage is TRBV6-6 and J usage is TRBJ1-2, with 12 bases that match TRBD1. The sequenced sample was PBMCs, obtained around atezolizumab (anti-PD-L1) treatment. This sequence originates from a man in his fifties or sixties with urothelial cancer. The CDR3 reads CASRQGQGAGGYTF. The CDR3 nucleotides read TGTGCCAGCAGGCAGGGACAGGGGGCGGGAGGCTACACCTTC.